The T cell receptor (beta chain) under discussion was sequenced for a study of post-analysis software for immune sequencing data. General study points: Patients showed TRBV5-6, TRBV5-1 and TRBV20-1 among five TRBV segments more frequent than in controls. Compared with controls, patients showed significantly lower normalized Chao1 diversity.

There are a few counts of this clonotype. Its matching antigen is unknown. cDNA libraries of TCR beta carried unique molecular identifiers. TCRdb independently ran MiXCR on the PCR reads; one entry per CDR3 protein. Altogether 650,000 to 850,000 distinct CDR3 sequences are present, roughly 46% being singletons, with the ten largest covering roughly 4.9%. The CDR3 runs to 15 residues. V dropped 3 bases and J dropped 0 bases, with 11 bases sitting between them. The receptor was derived from a girl aged 10-17 years with multiple sclerosis. The chain combines TRBV12-3 or TRBV12-4 with TRBJ1-1; TRBD1 might be the D (5 bases). Sequences were obtained from blood. CDR3 coding DNA: TGTGCCAGCAGTTTGGCGGGGGGAATGAACACTGAAGCTTTCTTT. Its protein product is CASSLAGGMNTEAFF.